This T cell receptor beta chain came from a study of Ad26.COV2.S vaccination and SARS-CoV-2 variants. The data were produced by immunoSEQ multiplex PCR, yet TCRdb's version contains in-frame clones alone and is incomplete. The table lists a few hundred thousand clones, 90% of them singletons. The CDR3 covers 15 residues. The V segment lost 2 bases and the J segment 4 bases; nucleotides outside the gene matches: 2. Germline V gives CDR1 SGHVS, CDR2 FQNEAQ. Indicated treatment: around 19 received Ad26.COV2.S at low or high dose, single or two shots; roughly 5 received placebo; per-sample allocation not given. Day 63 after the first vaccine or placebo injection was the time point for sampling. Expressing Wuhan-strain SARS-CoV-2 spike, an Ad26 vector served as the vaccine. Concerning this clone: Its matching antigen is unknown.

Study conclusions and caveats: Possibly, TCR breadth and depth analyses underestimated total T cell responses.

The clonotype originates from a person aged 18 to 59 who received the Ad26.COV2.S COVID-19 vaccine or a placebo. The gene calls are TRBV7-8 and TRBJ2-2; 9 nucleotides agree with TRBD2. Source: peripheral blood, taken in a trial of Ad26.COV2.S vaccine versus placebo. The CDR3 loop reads CASSLLAGPTGELFF. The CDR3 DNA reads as TGTGCCAGCAGCTTACTAGCGGGACCCACCGGGGAGCTGTTTTTT.